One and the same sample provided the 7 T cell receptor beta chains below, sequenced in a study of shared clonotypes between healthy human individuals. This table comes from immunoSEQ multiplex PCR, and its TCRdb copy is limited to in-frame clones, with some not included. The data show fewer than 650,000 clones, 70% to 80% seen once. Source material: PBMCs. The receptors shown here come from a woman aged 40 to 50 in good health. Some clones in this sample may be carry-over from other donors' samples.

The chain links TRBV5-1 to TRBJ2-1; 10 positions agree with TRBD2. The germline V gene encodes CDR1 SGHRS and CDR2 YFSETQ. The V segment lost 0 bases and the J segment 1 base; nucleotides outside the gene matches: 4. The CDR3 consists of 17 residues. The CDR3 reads CASSLVSSGSSYNEQFF. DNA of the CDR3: TGCGCCAGCAGCTTGGTATCTAGCGGGAGTTCCTACAATGAGCAGTTCTTC.

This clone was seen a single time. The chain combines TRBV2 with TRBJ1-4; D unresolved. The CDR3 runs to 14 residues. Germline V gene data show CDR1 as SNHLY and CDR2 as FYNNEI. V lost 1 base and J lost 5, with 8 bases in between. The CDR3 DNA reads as TGTGCCAGCAGTGAAGGCAGGTTGAATGAAAAACTGTTTTTT. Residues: CASSEGRLNEKLFF. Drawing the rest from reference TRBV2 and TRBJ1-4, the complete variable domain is EPEVTQTPSHQVTQMGQEVILRCVPISNHLYFYWYRQILGQKVEFLVSFYNNEISEKSEIFDDQFSVERPDGSNFTLKIRSTKLEDSAMYFCASSEGRLNEKLFFGSGTQLSVL.

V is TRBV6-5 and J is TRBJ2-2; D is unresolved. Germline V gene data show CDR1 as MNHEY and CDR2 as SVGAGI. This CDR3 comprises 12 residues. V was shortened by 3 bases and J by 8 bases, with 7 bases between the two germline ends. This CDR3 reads CASSYRGGELFF. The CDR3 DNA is TGTGCCAGCAGTTATCGAGGAGGGGAGCTGTTTTTT.

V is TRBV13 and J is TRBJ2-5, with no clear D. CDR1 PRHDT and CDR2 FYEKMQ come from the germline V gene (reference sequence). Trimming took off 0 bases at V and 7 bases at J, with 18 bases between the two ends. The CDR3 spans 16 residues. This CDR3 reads CASSLGVRQRSGTQYF. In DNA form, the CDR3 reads TGTGCCAGCAGCTTAGGTGTTAGGCAGCGTTCGGGGACCCAGTACTTC.

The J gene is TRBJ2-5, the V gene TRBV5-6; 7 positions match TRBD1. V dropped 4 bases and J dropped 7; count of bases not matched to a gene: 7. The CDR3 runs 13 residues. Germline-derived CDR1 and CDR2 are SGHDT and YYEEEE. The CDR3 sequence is CASSTTGLGTQYF. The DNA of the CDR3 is TGTGCCAGCAGCACGACAGGGCTAGGGACCCAGTACTTC.

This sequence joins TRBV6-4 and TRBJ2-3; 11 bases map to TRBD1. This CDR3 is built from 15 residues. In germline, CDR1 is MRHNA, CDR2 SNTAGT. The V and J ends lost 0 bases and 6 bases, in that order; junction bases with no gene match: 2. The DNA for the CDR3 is TGTGCCAGCAGTGACTCAGGGGACAGGGGGGATACGCAGTATTTT. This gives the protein CASSDSGDRGDTQYF.

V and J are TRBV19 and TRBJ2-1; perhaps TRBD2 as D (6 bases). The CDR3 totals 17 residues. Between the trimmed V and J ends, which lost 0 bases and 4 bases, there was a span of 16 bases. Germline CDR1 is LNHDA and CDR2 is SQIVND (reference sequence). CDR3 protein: CASSIDWGEASYNEQFF. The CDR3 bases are TGTGCCAGTAGTATAGACTGGGGGGAGGCTAGTTACAATGAGCAGTTCTTC.